This entry lists 5 T cell receptor beta chains sequenced from one sample in a study of CD8+ T cells in alopecia areata. Reverse transcription of extracted RNA yielded cDNA, which provided the sequencing template. The table came from immunoSEQ multiplex PCR; TCRdb's copy has only in-frame clones and leaves some out. The repertoire holds around 190,000 clones, roughly 50% seen once, with nearly 5% in the top ten. The sequencing input was CD8+ T cells sorted from blood. The receptor source for this set is a human donor in good health.

This clone was detected only a few times. The chain uses TRBV5-4 and TRBJ1-2, with 12 bases fitting TRBD1. There are 15 residues in the CDR3. Germline V CDR1 and CDR2: SGHNT, YYREEE (reference sequence). J was trimmed by 7 bases and V by 3 bases; bases with no gene match: 7. CDR3 sequence reads: CASSSSGTGGAGYTF. CDR3 nucleotides: TGTGCCAGCAGCTCATCCGGGACAGGGGGCGCTGGCTACACCTTC.

The chain uses TRBV29-1 and TRBJ2-7, with D perhaps matching TRBD1 (6 bases). Germline V lookup: CDR1 SQVTM, CDR2 ANQGSEA. The ends were cut back, 7 bases at V and 6 bases at J, with 19 bases in the middle. CDR3 length equals 13 residues. The CDR3 region has the DNA TGCAGCGCCGCCTGGACAGCTGGCTCCGAGCAGTACTTC. Residues: CSAAWTAGSEQYF.

This clone was found a few times. The genes are TRBV4-2 and TRBJ2-7; the match to TRBD2 covers 11 bases. From germline, CDR1 is LGHNA and CDR2 YNFKEQ. This CDR3 has 16 amino acids. V gave up 2 bases and J gave up 3 bases; unmatched junction bases: 6. The CDR3 bases are TGTGCCAGCAGCCAAATCCGGACTAGCGGGCACTACGAGCAGTACTTC. It encodes CASSQIRTSGHYEQYF.

The chain is built from TRBV25-1 and TRBJ1-2; D ambiguous. Trimming left V 5 bases short and J 0 bases short, with 4 bases between. The germline gives CDR1 MGHDK, CDR2 SYGVNS. The CDR3 contains 12 residues. CDR3 residues: CASSTANYGYTF. The CDR3 DNA follows: TGTGCCAGCAGTACAGCTAACTATGGCTACACCTTC.

The rearrangement joins TRBV5-6 to TRBJ1-4; D gene ambiguous. The germline V and J ends were trimmed by 7 bases and 11 bases, with 18 bases remaining between them. There are 13 residues in the CDR3. Germline CDR1 and CDR2: SGHDT and YYEEEE. This CDR3 is CASPFGGVGKLFF. The CDR3 DNA follows: TGTGCCAGCCCCTTTGGCGGGGTTGGGAAACTGTTTTTT.